One sample yielded the 31 T cell receptor beta chains listed below, sequenced in a study of radiation and T cells in renal cell carcinoma. Here immunoSEQ multiplex PCR was the method, and the copy in TCRdb shows in-frame clones only, minus some. Of 130,000 to 150,000 clones listed, 86% were seen once; the top ten hold 17%. Regarding time point: blood 4 weeks post-SBRT, at nephrectomy. The treatment: 15 Gy SBRT to primary tumor, nephrectomy 4 weeks later. The sample in question was blood, obtained from a patient whose treatment included radiotherapy and nephrectomy. Every receptor here comes from a woman aged 45-60 years with renal cell carcinoma.

CDR3 sequence: CASSQETRENEKLFF. The CDR3 nucleotides are TGCGCCAGCAGCCAAGAAACAAGGGAGAACGAAAAACTGTTTTTT. J is TRBJ1-4 and V is TRBV4-1; D ambiguous. V was shortened by 0 bases and J by 8 bases, with 13 bases between the two germline ends. The CDR3 runs to 15 residues. Germline assignment: CDR1 MGHRA and CDR2 YSYEKL.

The V and J genes are TRBV5-4 and TRBJ1-5, with TRBD1 as a possible D gene (5 bases). V was pared by 0 bases and J by 6 bases, with 13 bases between. Germline CDR1 reads SGHNT; CDR2 reads YYREEE (reference sequence). This CDR3 has 15 amino acids. This chain's CDR3 is CASSLELGTPQPQHF. CDR3 in DNA: TGTGCCAGCAGCTTGGAGTTGGGGACGCCTCAGCCCCAGCATTTT.

V and J are TRBV6-6 and TRBJ1-5; no definite D call. Germline values: CDR1 MNHNY, CDR2 SVGAGI (reference sequence). The CDR3 has 13 residues. V was cut by 2 bases and J by 5 bases, with 7 bases left in between. CDR3: CASSYEVDQPQHF. The CDR3 DNA sequence: TGTGCCAGCAGTTACGAAGTAGATCAGCCCCAGCATTTT.

Turning to this clone: At one of its ends the junction is not consistent with the germline gene, which may arise from a read error. The V and J genes are TRBV2 and TRBJ2-1; D unresolved. The CDR3 loop spans 11 amino acids. Per the germline V gene, CDR1 is SNHLY and CDR2 is FYNNEI. The CDR3 reads CASSLTHLGIF. In DNA form, the CDR3 reads TGTGCCAGCAGCTTGACCCACCTAGGGATCTTC. The whole variable domain, remainder taken from reference TRBV2 and TRBJ2-1, is EPEVTQTPSHQVTQMGQEVILRCVPISNHLYFYWYRQILGQKVEFLVSFYNNEISEKSEIFDDQFSVERPDGSNFTLKIRSTKLEDSAMYFCASSLTHLGIFGPGTRLTVL.

For the CDR3, the DNA is TGCGCCAGCAGCTTGGGACCGGGACAGACCTACGAGCAGTACTTC. Protein: CASSLGPGQTYEQYF. This chain joins TRBV5-1 and TRBJ2-7; 7 bases are a match to TRBD1. CDR1 and CDR2 (germline): SGHRS, YFSETQ. CDR3 size: 15 residues. The ends lost 0 bases at V and 2 bases at J; junction bases unmatched: 5.

Only a few counts were recorded for this clone. The chain recombines TRBV5-5 with TRBJ2-4, with 8 bases that match TRBD1. The ends lost 0 bases at V and 1 base at J; junction bases unmatched: 15. The CDR3 sequence is 20 residues long. The V gene's germline CDR1 is SGHKS and CDR2 YYEKEE (reference sequence). The CDR3, as DNA: TGTGCCAGCAGCTTGGTCCCGTTTTCGGACAGGGATAGGGCCAAAAACATTCAGTACTTC. Residues: CASSLVPFSDRDRAKNIQYF.

The rearrangement joins TRBV6-5 to TRBJ2-1; TRBD1 is a possible D gene (5 bases). The CDR3 totals 11 residues. The germline gives CDR1 MNHEY, CDR2 SVGAGI. V lost 5 bases and J 7 bases, leaving 6 bases between the germline ends. The CDR3 nucleotides are TGTGCCAGCAGTCCAGGGAATGAGCAGTTCTTC. It yields the protein CASSPGNEQFF.

CDR3 in DNA: TGTGCCAGCAGCACAGACAGGACTAGGGGGGAGACCCAGTACTTC. Residues: CASSTDRTRGETQYF. The rearrangement links TRBV9 to TRBJ2-5; possible D gene TRBD2, 7 bases. The CDR3 has 15 residues. The ends were cut back, 4 bases at V and 5 bases at J, with 18 bases in the middle. Germline CDR1 reads SGDLS; CDR2 reads YYNGEE.

CDR3 residues: CATSKGTVSGNTIYF. For the CDR3, the DNA is TGTGCCACCAGCAAAGGGACAGTATCTGGAAACACCATATATTTT. This sequence joins TRBV15 and TRBJ1-3; TRBD1 agrees at 7 bases. After removal of 4 bases from V and 1 base from J, the junction contained 4 bases not matched to a gene. The CDR3 is 15 amino acids. Germline CDR1 reads LNHNV; CDR2 reads YYDKDF (reference sequence).

This rearrangement joins TRBV6-5 to TRBJ2-7; 8 bases match TRBD1. The V and J ends lost 5 bases and 6 bases, in that order; junction bases with no gene match: 0. The CDR3 covers 11 residues. Per germline, CDR1 MNHEY and CDR2 SVGAGI. The CDR3 reads CASSTGGEQYF. Here the CDR3 DNA reads TGTGCCAGCAGTACAGGGGGCGAGCAGTACTTC.

V is TRBV5-1 and J is TRBJ1-3; a weak D match, TRBD1 (6 bases). The CDR3 covers 14 residues. Trimming pared 5 bases from V and 0 bases from J, leaving 9 bases between. The V gene's germline CDR1 is SGHRS and CDR2 YFSETQ. The CDR3 region is CASRSTGSGNTIYF. CDR3 DNA sequence: TGCGCCAGCAGATCGACAGGCTCTGGAAACACCATATATTTT. The full variable domain, completed using reference TRBV5-1 and TRBJ1-3, is KAGVTQTPRYLIKTRGQQVTLSCSPISGHRSVSWYQQTPGQGLQFLFEYFSETQRNKGNFPGRFSGRQFSNSRSEMNVSTLELGDSALYLCASRSTGSGNTIYFGEGSWLTVV.

This rearrangement joins TRBV11-3 to TRBJ2-3, with 8 bases aligning to TRBD2. Losses at the gene ends were 5 bases for V and 5 bases for J; bases not matched to a gene: 3. This CDR3 contains 13 residues. Germline loops: CDR1 SGHNT, CDR2 YENEEA. CDR3 loop: CASSRSGKDTQYF. The CDR3 nucleotides are TGTGCCAGCAGCCGTAGCGGGAAAGATACGCAGTATTTT. Combining the CDR3 with reference TRBV11-3 and TRBJ2-3 gives the whole variable domain EAGVVQSPRYKIIEKKQPVAFWCNPISGHNTLYWYLQNLGQGPELLIRYENEEAVDDSQLPKDRFSAERLKGVDSTLKIQPAELGDSAVYLCASSRSGKDTQYFGPGTRLTVL.

This clone occurred once. The genes are TRBV4-3 and TRBJ2-7; 8 bases fit TRBD2. The V gene's germline CDR1 is LGHNA and CDR2 YSLEER. The CDR3 spans 17 residues. The trim removed 1 base at V and 5 bases at J, leaving 13 bases unmatched. The CDR3 spells CASSQGGREGLMDEQYF. DNA of the CDR3: TGCGCCAGCAGCCAAGGGGGCCGGGAGGGCCTCATGGACGAGCAGTACTTC.

The J gene is TRBJ1-4, the V gene TRBV10-1, with a tentative D call TRBD1 (5 bases). The V end was cut by 2 bases, the J end by 1 base, with 11 bases between. The CDR3 loop spans 16 amino acids. Germline V gene sequence: CDR1 WNHNN, CDR2 SYGVQD (reference sequence). In nucleotides, the CDR3 is TGCGCCAGCAGTGAGGGCAGGGAAGGAACTAATGAAAAACTGTTTTTT. This sequence encodes CASSEGREGTNEKLFF.

For this clone: The germline gene is not matched at one end of the junction; a read error may be the cause. The chain couples TRBV5-4 to TRBJ1-5, with 7 nucleotides matching TRBD1. Germline V gene sequence: CDR1 SGHNT, CDR2 YYREEE (reference sequence). This CDR3 region has 15 residues. The CDR3 sequence is CASSQDYRGGQPQHF. CDR3 DNA: TGCGCCAGCAGCCAAGATTACAGGGGTGGACAGCCCCAGCATTTT. Variable domain in full (rest from reference TRBV5-4 and TRBJ1-5): ETGVTQSPTHLIKTRGQQVTLRCSSQSGHNTVSWYQQALGQGPQFIFQYYREEENGRGNFPPRFSGLQFPNYSSELNVNALELDDSALYLCASSQDYRGGQPQHFGDGTRLSIL.

This chain links TRBV2 with TRBJ1-1; D is uncertain. The CDR3 extends over 14 amino acids. Germline V gives CDR1 SNHLY, CDR2 FYNNEI. The V gene lost 7 bases and the J gene lost 2 bases, with 14 bases spanning the gap. The CDR3 coding sequence is TGTGCCAGCATTATGCTGGCAGCAAACACTGAAGCTTTCTTT. Protein: CASIMLAANTEAFF.

The rearrangement uses TRBV7-2 and TRBJ1-1, with D possibly being TRBD1 (6 bases). The CDR3 runs to 16 residues. The germline V gene encodes CDR1 SGHTA and CDR2 FQGNSA. The germline V and J ends were trimmed by 3 bases and 1 base, with 15 bases remaining between them. The CDR3 sequence: CASSFRGPKPNTEAFF. The CDR3 DNA follows: TGTGCCAGCAGCTTCAGGGGTCCAAAACCGAACACTGAAGCTTTCTTT.

The chain links TRBV25-1 to TRBJ1-3; D is undetermined. Germline V gives CDR1 MGHDK, CDR2 SYGVNS. The CDR3 extends over 12 amino acids. V shed 3 bases and J shed 8 bases, with 8 bases lying between them. CDR3: CASSENLDTIYF. The CDR3 DNA sequence: TGTGCCAGCAGTGAGAATTTAGACACCATATATTTT.

The chain links TRBV5-1 to TRBJ2-1, with 7 bases matching TRBD2. CDR3 length: 13 amino acids. Germline-derived CDR1 and CDR2 are SGHRS and YFSETQ. The trim removed 2 bases at V and 7 bases at J, leaving 3 bases unmatched. Written as DNA, the CDR3 is TGCGCCAGCAGCTTCCCCGGGGGGAATGAGCAGTTCTTC. This sequence encodes CASSFPGGNEQFF.

The chain is built from TRBV6-6 and TRBJ1-1; D gene uncertain. V was shortened by 2 bases and J by 5 bases, with 3 bases between the two germline ends. The CDR3 contains 11 residues. The germline gives CDR1 MNHNY, CDR2 SVGAGI (reference sequence). CDR3 loop: CASSYDTEAFF. As DNA, the CDR3 is TGTGCCAGCAGTTACGATACTGAAGCTTTCTTT.

This chain uses TRBV19 with TRBJ2-1, with 9 bases identical to TRBD2. Germline V gene sequence: CDR1 LNHDA, CDR2 SQIVND (reference sequence). The CDR3 length is 15 residues. V gave up 5 bases and J gave up 4 bases; unmatched junction bases: 6. The CDR3 sequence: CASSPIAGAYNEQFF. The CDR3 DNA sequence: TGTGCCAGTAGTCCGATAGCGGGAGCTTACAATGAGCAGTTCTTC. Combining the CDR3 with reference TRBV19 and TRBJ2-1 gives the whole variable domain DGGITQSPKYLFRKEGQNVTLSCEQNLNHDAMYWYRQDPGQGLRLIYYSQIVNDFQKGDIAEGYSVSREKKESFPLTVTSAQKNPTAFYLCASSPIAGAYNEQFFGPGTRLTVL.

The chain joins TRBV19 to TRBJ2-3; 12 bases are a match to TRBD1. The CDR3 totals 17 residues. Germline V gene lookup returns CDR1 LNHDA and CDR2 SQIVND (reference sequence). Losses at the gene ends were 4 bases for V and 6 bases for J; bases not matched to a gene: 11. CDR3 sequence (DNA): TGTGCCAGTAGTAAAAGACCGGGACAGGGGGCATGGGATACGCAGTATTTT. This encodes CASSKRPGQGAWDTQYF.

Concerning this clone itself: An end of the junction does not agree with germline; a read error may underlie this. This sequence joins TRBV5-4 and TRBJ1-2; the D gene is possibly TRBD1 (6 bases). There are 13 residues in the CDR3. CDR1 and CDR2 from the germline V gene are SGHNT and YYREEE (reference sequence). The CDR3 loop reads CASSRTVNYGYTF. The CDR3 coding sequence is TGCGCCAGCAGCCGGACAGTTAACTATGGCTACACCTTC.

The chain recombines TRBV6-1 with TRBJ2-5; perhaps TRBD1 as D (7 bases). CDR1 is MNHNS and CDR2 is SASEGT in the germline V gene. This CDR3 is 15 amino acids long. Trimming pared 7 bases from V and 1 base from J, leaving 16 bases between. CDR3 sequence (DNA): TGTGCCAGCACCCACGGGGGACAGAGCCAAGAGACCCAGTACTTC. Amino acid sequence: CASTHGGQSQETQYF.

This clone was seen only a few times. The chain is built from TRBV18 and TRBJ2-1; 8 nucleotides match TRBD1. The CDR3 is made up of 15 amino acids. With V trimmed by 3 bases and J by 4 bases, 5 bases remained unmatched. Germline V lookup: CDR1 KGHSH, CDR2 LQKENI. The CDR3 spells CASSPDRGNYNEQFF. CDR3 DNA: TGTGCCAGCTCACCTGACAGGGGAAATTACAATGAGCAGTTCTTC.

The CDR3 is CASSWAGPNEKLFF. The CDR3 DNA follows: TGTGCCAGCAGTTGGGCAGGCCCTAATGAAAAACTGTTTTTT. V is TRBV28 and J is TRBJ1-4; no clear D. The CDR3 has 14 amino acids. Germline V gene data show CDR1 as MDHEN and CDR2 as SYDVKM. V was trimmed by 4 bases and J by 3 bases, leaving 9 bases between them. Drawing the rest from reference TRBV28 and TRBJ1-4, the complete variable domain is DVKVTQSSRYLVKRTGEKVFLECVQDMDHENMFWYRQDPGLGLRLIYFSYDVKMKEKGDIPEGYSVSREKKERFSLILESASTNQTSMYLCASSWAGPNEKLFFGSGTQLSVL.

The rearrangement joins TRBV4-2 to TRBJ2-7; 7 nucleotides line up with TRBD1. This CDR3 region has 21 residues. Looked up from germline, CDR1 is LGHNA and CDR2 is YNFKEQ. With 0 bases clipped from V and 1 base from J, the junction kept 21 bases outside the gene matches. CDR3 sequence: CASSQENFGRLQGEVSYEQYF. The CDR3 nucleotides are TGTGCCAGCAGCCAAGAAAACTTTGGGAGACTCCAGGGGGAAGTATCCTACGAGCAGTACTTC.

The CDR3 spells CASSQGDNEQFF. CDR3 nucleotide sequence: TGTGCCAGCAGTCAAGGGGACAATGAGCAGTTCTTC. This rearrangement joins TRBV11-1 to TRBJ2-1, with D maybe TRBD1 (5 bases). V dropped 6 bases and J dropped 5 bases, with 8 bases sitting between them. The CDR3 is made up of 12 amino acids. Germline V gene data show CDR1 as SGHAT and CDR2 as FQDESV (reference sequence).

The chain uses TRBV19 and TRBJ1-2, with D possibly being TRBD1 (5 bases). With 7 bases removed from V and 3 bases from J, the gap between germline ends came to 15 bases. This CDR3 comprises 14 residues. Looked up from germline, CDR1 is LNHDA and CDR2 is SQIVND (reference sequence). The CDR3 reads CASTPGLPDYGYTF. In DNA, the CDR3 is TGTGCCAGTACCCCGGGACTGCCGGACTATGGCTACACCTTC.

The V and J genes are TRBV9 and TRBJ1-1, with 8 bases fitting TRBD1. Per germline, CDR1 SGDLS and CDR2 YYNGEE. J gave up 5 bases and V 4 bases, and 7 bases lay outside the gene matches. The length of the CDR3 is 14 residues. The CDR3 region is CASSPGGAKTEAFF. DNA for the CDR3: TGTGCCAGCAGCCCAGGGGGCGCGAAGACTGAAGCTTTCTTT.

The rearrangement uses TRBV4-2 and TRBJ2-3, with D maybe TRBD1 (6 bases). V was pared by 5 bases and J by 1 base, with 19 bases between. The CDR3 runs to 17 residues. CDR1 LGHNA and CDR2 YNFKEQ come from the germline V gene. CDR3 in DNA: TGTGCCAGCAGCTTGGGGTTGGGGTCAGGGGGCACAGATACGCAGTATTTT. Translating it yields CASSLGLGSGGTDTQYF.